What follows describes a single T cell receptor (beta chain). These data originate in a study of long-term antiretroviral therapy in people with HIV. The CDR3 totals 15 residues. V dropped 0 bases and J dropped 4 bases, with 11 bases sitting between them. CDR1 is SGHTA, CDR2 FQGNSA, per germline. Survey-level resolution applied to immunoSEQ assay v3.0. Libraries were prepared by immunoSEQ multiplex PCR; TCRdb keeps only in-frame clonotypes and omits some of them. The sample has more than 30,000 clones; about 85% are singletons. Sequences were derived from unsorted PBMCs, sampled 1.9 years after starting antiretroviral therapy. The source of this sequence is a young man with HIV. The chain carries TRBV7-2 and TRBJ2-3; weak D call: TRBD1 (6 bases). CDR3 bases: TGTGCCAGCAGCTTAGCACAGGGTTTAGCAGATACGCAGTATTTT. Protein sequence: CASSLAQGLADTQYF. Variable domain in full (rest from reference TRBV7-2 and TRBJ2-3): GAGVSQSPSNKVTEKGKDVELRCDPISGHTALYWYRQSLGQGLEFLIYFQGNSAPDKSGLPSDRFSAERTGGSVSTLTIQRTQQEDSAVYLCASSLAQGLADTQYFGPGTRLTVL.